These T cell receptor beta chains were read from a single sample in a study of blood T cell repertoires in COVID-19. TCRdb's copy holds only in-frame clones and misses some; the assay was immunoSEQ multiplex PCR. This sample has about 440,000 clones, with about 85% found just once. Sequencing used PBMCs or T cells enriched from blood (not recorded which). The receptors here all came from a woman younger than 30 with acute COVID-19. Each CDR3 is given with its conserved first and last residue. D genes are given only for firm matches. The listing skips clone size in some rows; elsewhere it reads once, few, many or a size class.

j_call d_call clone_size v_call cdr3_length cdr3_aa cdr3_nt
TRBJ1-2 TRBD1 few TRBV6-5 15 CASSSRTGANYGYTF TGTGCCAGCAGTTCCCGGACAGGGGCCAACTATGGCTACACCTTC
TRBJ2-7 . . TRBV6-5 14 CASSYGGAVVEQYF TGTGCCAGCAGTTATGGAGGGGCTGTTGTCGAGCAGTACTTC
TRBJ2-7 TRBD2 . TRBV10-3 13 CATQVAGAYEQYF TGTGCCACCCAGGTTGCGGGAGCCTACGAGCAGTACTTC
TRBJ2-1 . . TRBV29-1 13 CSVDRTFDNEQFF TGCAGCGTTGATAGGACTTTCGACAATGAGCAGTTCTTC
TRBJ2-3 . . TRBV3-1/TRBV3-2 16 CASSQVFLTRTDTQYF TGTGCCAGCAGCCAAGTTTTCCTGACACGCACAGATACGCAGTATTTT
TRBJ2-7 TRBD2 . TRBV11-2 11 CASSRSGEQYF TGTGCCAGCAGCCGTAGCGGGGAGCAGTACTTC
TRBJ1-2 TRBD1 . TRBV5-1 15 CASSTASGTVGGYTF TGCGCCAGCAGCACCGCCTCCGGGACAGTGGGAGGCTACACCTTC
TRBJ1-2 . . TRBV9 15 CASSVGTRFQRGYTF TGTGCCAGCAGCGTAGGAACGAGGTTCCAGCGGGGCTACACCTTC
TRBJ1-2 TRBD1 . TRBV5-1 12 CASSPDRAGYTF TGCGCCAGCAGCCCGGACAGGGCTGGCTACACCTTC
TRBJ2-7 TRBD2 . TRBV5-4 14 CASSLGAGVVEQYF TGTGCCAGCAGCTTGGGGGCGGGAGTGGTCGAGCAGTACTTC
TRBJ2-7 TRBD1 . TRBV6-2/TRBV6-3 16 CASSSLGQGGLYEQYF TGTGCCAGCAGTTCCCTTGGACAGGGGGGATTATACGAGCAGTACTTC
TRBJ2-1 . . TRBV27 13 CASSYSENNEQFF TGTGCCAGCAGTTATAGCGAGAACAATGAGCAGTTCTTC
TRBJ1-2 TRBD1 . TRBV13 15 CASKIGGPDNYGYTF TGTGCCAGCAAGATAGGGGGCCCAGATAACTATGGCTACACCTTC
TRBJ2-3 TRBD2 few TRBV13 16 CASSSAASGRADTQYF TGTGCCAGCAGCTCGGCGGCTAGCGGGAGAGCAGATACGCAGTATTTT
TRBJ1-1 . . TRBV28 14 CASSDSRQLTEAFF TGTGCCAGCAGTGACTCCCGACAGCTAACTGAAGCTTTCTTT
TRBJ2-4 TRBD2 once TRBV10-2 14 CASSPGLAGNIQYF TGCGCCAGCAGCCCCGGACTAGCTGGAAACATTCAGTACTTC
TRBJ2-2 TRBD2 once TRBV10-2 14 CASSSGRGTGELFF TGCGCCAGCTCCAGCGGGAGAGGTACCGGGGAGCTGTTTTTT
TRBJ2-2 . . TRBV4-2 15 CASSPRVDIGGELFF TGTGCCAGCAGCCCAAGGGTGGACATTGGCGGGGAGCTGTTTTTT
TRBJ1-6 . . TRBV30 15 CAWKMTTVDNSPLHF TGTGCCTGGAAGATGACGACAGTTGACAATTCACCCCTCCACTTT
TRBJ1-2 TRBD1 . TRBV6-6 14 CASSRTDRAYGYTF TGTGCCAGCAGTCGAACCGACAGGGCGTATGGCTACACCTTC
TRBJ2-2 TRBD2 . TRBV27 16 CASSLQIGGGTGELFF TGTGCCAGCAGTTTACAAATTGGGGGGGGCACCGGGGAGCTGTTTTTT
TRBJ1-5 . once TRBV15 16 CATSRYRQDSNQPQHF TGTGCCACCAGCAGATACAGACAGGATAGCAATCAGCCCCAGCATTTT